This T cell receptor beta chain derives from a study of OX40 agonist ivuxolimab in advanced cancers. Broader study findings: The mean number of expanded clones was higher in CD8+ T cells than in CD4+. Several nonresponders also turned out to have low normalized T-cell clonal expansion.

Individuals having autoimmune disease history or systemic immunosuppression were not enrolled. Drawing of blood for sampling happened at baseline, at cycle 4 day 1, and at cycle 7 day 1. Using immunoSEQ multiplex PCR, the repertoire was profiled, and TCRdb retains in-frame clones only, with some absent. The table has tens of thousands of clones, roughly 92% seen once. J gave up 8 bases and V 6 bases, and 7 bases lay outside the gene matches. Germline lookup yields CDR1 ENHRY and CDR2 SYGVKD. The CDR3 covers 16 residues. On this clone: Its antigen is not known.

The rearrangement links TRBV10-3 to TRBJ2-1, with 16 bases that match TRBD2. This material consisted of CD4+ or CD8+ T cells sorted from blood, taken in a trial of the OX40 agonist ivuxolimab. This TCR came from an adult with an advanced solid tumor such as melanoma, head and neck, liver or kidney cancer. CDR3 loop: CAISSGTSGGVDEQFF. The CDR3 DNA reads TGTGCCATCAGCTCCGGGACTAGCGGGGGGGTGGATGAGCAGTTCTTC.